The next 31 T cell receptor beta chains were all read from a single sample in a study of breast tumors, draining lymph nodes, adjacent tissues. TCRdb passed the multiplex PCR reads through MiXCR, listing each CDR3 protein once. Among 55,000 to 75,000 distinct CDR3 sequences, less than 50% were seen once, and the ten largest hold roughly 9%. The sequencing sample was made of breast tumor tissue. These receptors were collected from a female donor with breast cancer. Some clones in this sample may be carry-over from other donors' samples.

A remark on this clonotype: A much larger clone sits a single nucleotide away, making a read error possible. This CDR3 fails to terminate in the conserved phenylalanine or tryptophan, so it likely reflects a read error. The DNA is left out, because the CDR3 cannot be placed on it with certainty; the CDR3 is given as TCRdb lists it. The chain combines TRBV7-3 with TRBJ1-2. The CDR3 numbers 15 amino acids, ends counted. From germline, CDR1 is SGHTA and CDR2 FQGTGA. This CDR3 reads CASSLVGSVGYGYPL.

This clonotype was counted many times. The V gene is TRBV7-9, the J gene TRBJ2-1; maybe TRBD2 (6 bases). Between the trimmed V and J ends, which lost 0 bases and 9 bases, there was a span of 18 bases. From germline, CDR1 is SEHNR and CDR2 FQNEAQ (reference sequence). CDR3 length: 16 residues. CDR3 in amino acids: CASSLAFGGVAGEQFF. CDR3 in DNA: TGTGCCAGCAGCTTAGCGTTCGGGGGAGTGGCGGGTGAGCAGTTCTTC.

Concerning this clonotype: A much larger clone differs by one base, so this may be a read error. The rearrangement uses TRBV5-8 and TRBJ2-1; 9 bases line up with TRBD1. The CDR3 has 15 amino acids. V lost 4 bases, J lost 10 bases, and 12 bases stayed unmatched. The germline V gene has CDR1 SGHTS and CDR2 YDEGEE. This CDR3 reads CASSRDRALPWEQFF. Here the CDR3 DNA reads TGTGCCAGCAGCCGGGACAGGGCGCTGCCTTGGGAGCAGTTCTTC.

The chain is built from TRBV19 and TRBJ2-7; 8 bases fit TRBD2. The ends lost 9 bases at V and 4 bases at J; junction bases unmatched: 14. The CDR3 is 15 amino acids. Germline assignment: CDR1 LNHDA and CDR2 SQIVND (reference sequence). Here the CDR3 DNA reads TGTGCCAGCAGCCTAAGCGCCGGGGGGGCTTACGAGCAGTACTTC. Translating it yields CASSLSAGGAYEQYF.

The V call is TRBV11-3, the J call TRBJ2-7, with TRBD1 identical over 12 bases. The CDR3 is made up of 15 amino acids. The trim removed 3 bases at V and 5 bases at J, leaving 5 bases unmatched. CDR1 is SGHNT, CDR2 YENEEA, per germline. CDR3 region: CASSLAGTGGDEQYF. Here the CDR3 DNA reads TGTGCCAGCAGCTTGGCCGGGACAGGGGGCGACGAGCAGTACTTC.

The table lists this clonotype with many counts. The chain joins TRBV6-5 to TRBJ2-1; maybe TRBD1 (6 bases). CDR1 and CDR2 from the germline V gene are MNHEY and SVGAGI. Trimming took 0 bases from V and 8 from J, leaving 17 bases between them. The CDR3 contains 16 residues. The DNA for the CDR3 is TGTGCCAGCAGTTACTCTCCAAGGACAGTTGGCGATGAGCAGTTCTTC. It codes for CASSYSPRTVGDEQFF.

This clonotype occurred many times. The genes are TRBV12-3 or TRBV12-4 and TRBJ1-6, with D uncertain. V lost 4 bases to trimming and J lost 9 bases, with 16 bases between them. This CDR3 has 15 residues. CDR3 DNA sequence: TGTGCCAGCAGTTACACAAGGGTAGAAGGTTCACCCCTCCACTTT. The encoded protein is CASSYTRVEGSPLHF.

A note on this clonotype: This CDR3 fails to terminate in the conserved phenylalanine or tryptophan, so it likely reflects a read error. The chain employs TRBV28 and TRBJ2-7; TRBD2 matches 9 bases. The CDR3 is 15 amino acids. V was clipped by 5 bases and J by 2 bases; unmatched bases: 7. Germline CDR1 and CDR2: MDHEN and SYDVKM. CDR3 in amino acids: CASSSLAGQTYEQYS. The CDR3 nucleotides read TGTGCCAGCAGTAGTCTAGCGGGACAAACCTACGAGCAGTACTCC.

To note about this clonotype: Germline and junction disagree at one end, which may indicate a read error. The rearrangement links TRBV7-7 to TRBJ1-4; 9 nucleotides agree with TRBD1. Germline CDR1 and CDR2: SSHAT and FNYEAQ (reference sequence). The CDR3 contains 15 residues. Here the CDR3 DNA reads TGTGCTAGCAGCCAGGGACAGGGAGGGGTTGAAGAACTGTTTTTT. It codes for CASSQGQGGVEELFF.

The chain is built from TRBV13 and TRBJ2-7; D is ambiguous. Trimming stripped 2 bases from V and 7 bases from J, with 12 bases between. Germline loops: CDR1 PRHDT, CDR2 FYEKMQ (reference sequence). The CDR3 sequence is 13 residues long. The CDR3 loop reads CASSLLPPREQYF. DNA for the CDR3: TGTGCCAGCAGCTTACTTCCCCCTCGGGAGCAGTACTTC.

In its sample, this clonotype was seen many times. J is TRBJ1-2 and V is TRBV7-9; D gene ambiguous. This CDR3 region has 13 residues. The V and J ends lost 5 bases and 4 bases respectively, with 11 bases between them. The germline gives CDR1 SEHNR, CDR2 FQNEAQ (reference sequence). CDR3 loop: CASSRGSVYGYTF. The CDR3 DNA follows: TGTGCCAGCAGCCGAGGATCCGTCTATGGCTACACCTTC.

In the case of this clonotype: A single base separates this from a much larger clone, so it may be a read error. The chain has TRBV6-5 and TRBJ1-6, with 7 bases identical to TRBD1. Germline V gives CDR1 MNHEY, CDR2 SVGAGI. This CDR3 comprises 14 residues. Written as DNA, the CDR3 is TGTGTCAGCAGTTACGACAGGGTAAATTCACCCCTCCGCTTT. Amino acid sequence: CVSSYDRVNSPLRF.

This clonotype was observed at least ten times. This chain joins TRBV19 and TRBJ1-4; 8 bases are a match to TRBD1. The J segment lost 8 bases and the V segment lost 7 bases, leaving 9 bases of the junction unmatched. The CDR3 has 14 residues. Germline V gene lookup returns CDR1 LNHDA and CDR2 SQIVND (reference sequence). Here the CDR3 reads CASMSGGAGEKLFF. CDR3 nucleotides: TGTGCCAGTATGTCAGGGGGCGCGGGCGAAAAACTGTTTTTT.

The genes are TRBV6-5 and TRBJ2-4; the D gene could be TRBD1 or TRBD2 (6 bases each). Germline loops: CDR1 MNHEY, CDR2 SVGAGI. V was trimmed by 5 bases and J by 5 bases, leaving 16 bases between them. The CDR3 runs to 15 residues. For the CDR3, the DNA is TGTGCCAGCAGTGGCGGAATGGGGGGCGAAAACATTCAGTACTTC. Encoded protein: CASSGGMGGENIQYF.

Points on this clonotype: Given a much more abundant clone one base away, this may be a read error. J is TRBJ2-1 and V is TRBV4-2, with TRBD1 identical over 7 bases. The germline CDR1 and CDR2 sequences are LGHNA and YNFKEQ. The CDR3 spans 19 residues. For the CDR3, the DNA is TGTGCCAGCAGCCAAGAGACAGGGCGATATTGTTGCTCCTACAATGAGCGGTTCTTC. It codes for CASSQETGRYCCSYNERFF.

The chain uses TRBV6-6 and TRBJ2-7; maybe TRBD1 (6 bases). CDR3 size: 14 residues. Germline V gene lookup returns CDR1 MNHNY and CDR2 SVGAGI (reference sequence). Trimming stripped 5 bases from V and 3 bases from J, with 14 bases between. DNA for the CDR3: TGTGCCAGCAGTCACCTCGGGACACGCTACGAGCAGTACTTC. Translating gives CASSHLGTRYEQYF.

V gene TRBV12-5 combines with J gene TRBJ1-1, with TRBD1 matching over 7 bases. This CDR3 has 15 residues. J was trimmed by 0 bases and V by 10 bases; bases with no gene match: 11. Germline V lookup: CDR1 LGHNT, CDR2 FRNRAP. CDR3 in DNA: TGTGCTACCGACCTCGGGGGACAGATGAACACTGAAGCTTTCTTT. This gives the protein CATDLGGQMNTEAFF.

V is TRBV7-9 and J is TRBJ2-2; no clear D. The CDR3 consists of 11 residues. CDR1 and CDR2 (germline): SEHNR, FQNEAQ (reference sequence). The V gene lost 4 bases and the J gene lost 9 bases, with 6 bases spanning the gap. The CDR3 reads CASSSERELFF. The CDR3 DNA reads as TGTGCCAGCAGCTCAGAGCGGGAGCTGTTTTTT.

In its sample, this clonotype was seen a few times. A read error may be the cause here, since a much bigger clone is one base away. The chain employs TRBV20-1 and TRBJ2-7; D is unresolved. CDR1 and CDR2 from the germline V gene are DFQATT and SNEGSKA (reference sequence). This CDR3 has 13 amino acids. The CDR3 is CSASSQTTYAQYF. The DNA for the CDR3 is TGCAGTGCTAGTAGTCAGACCACCTACGCGCAGTACTTC.

CDR3 region: CARQGIENTEAFF. Here the CDR3 DNA reads TGTGCCAGACAGGGGATTGAGAACACTGAAGCTTTCTTT. This chain connects TRBV2 to TRBJ1-1, with 7 bases lining up with TRBD1. Germline V CDR1 and CDR2: SNHLY, FYNNEI. CDR3 size: 13 residues. The V segment lost 9 bases and the J segment 1 base; nucleotides outside the gene matches: 5.

This clonotype was seen repeatedly, ten times or more. V is TRBV7-9 and J is TRBJ2-5, with TRBD2 identical over 15 bases. Germline V CDR1 and CDR2: SEHNR, FQNEAQ (reference sequence). CDR3 length: 17 amino acids. J lost 5 bases, V lost 5 bases, and 9 bases had no gene match. For the CDR3, the DNA is TGTGCCAGCAGCCGGACTAGCGGGAGGGCCGGCAAGGAGACCCAGTACTTC. This codes for CASSRTSGRAGKETQYF.

This chain uses TRBV5-1 with TRBJ2-6; TRBD1 is a possible D gene (6 bases). Trimming left V 5 bases short and J 4 bases short, with 10 bases between. The CDR3 sequence is 14 residues long. Per germline, CDR1 SGHRS and CDR2 YFSETQ. The CDR3 reads CASRPGAGANVLTF. The CDR3 DNA is TGCGCCAGCAGACCAGGGGCGGGGGCCAACGTCCTGACTTTC.

At least ten counts were recorded for this clonotype. A read error may explain this, as a much larger clone is one base away. CDR3 in amino acids: CASTQTRPNQETQYF. CDR3 sequence (DNA): TGTGCCAGCACCCAAACTAGACCAAACCAAGAGACCCAGTACTTC. The rearrangement uses TRBV5-5 and TRBJ2-5, with TRBD2 as a possible D gene (5 bases). Germline V gene data show CDR1 as SGHKS and CDR2 as YYEKEE (reference sequence). This CDR3 spans 15 amino acids. The V end lost 6 bases, the J end lost 0 bases, and 15 bases lay between the germline ends.

This clonotype was observed many times. V is TRBV27 and J is TRBJ1-2; D gene uncertain. Germline V CDR1 and CDR2: MNHEY, SMNVEV (reference sequence). The CDR3 has 10 residues. V was clipped by 2 bases and J by 13 bases, with 8 bases between them. Here the CDR3 reads CASSLRGLTF. The CDR3 DNA reads as TGTGCCAGCAGTTTACGGGGTCTCACCTTC.

This clonotype came up many times. V and J are TRBV6-6 and TRBJ2-3; D gene uncertain. CDR3 length: 15 amino acids. CDR1 and CDR2 (germline): MNHNY, SVGAGI (reference sequence). Trimming pared 6 bases from V and 3 bases from J, leaving 16 bases between. The CDR3, as DNA: TGTGCCAGCAGCCCTATTTTCTTGGAAACAGATACGCAGTATTTT. Translated: CASSPIFLETDTQYF.

This clonotype was recorded at least ten times. The V and J genes are TRBV5-1 and TRBJ2-7; D ambiguous. V was shortened by 7 bases and J by 7 bases, with 18 bases between the two germline ends. CDR3 length equals 13 residues. In germline, CDR1 is SGHRS, CDR2 YFSETQ. CDR3 residues: CASSRATPVEQYF. As DNA, the CDR3 is TGCGCCAGCTCAAGGGCCACACCAGTAGAGCAGTACTTC.

This clonotype was detected many times. J is TRBJ2-7 and V is TRBV2, with 9 bases lining up with TRBD1. This CDR3 is built from 17 residues. CDR1 is SNHLY, CDR2 FYNNEI, per germline. With V trimmed by 5 bases and J by 2 bases, 13 bases remained unmatched. CDR3 DNA: TGTGCCAGCAGTCCTGCCTCCGGGACAGGGATGCCCTACGAGCAGTACTTC. Translated: CASSPASGTGMPYEQYF.

The chain uses TRBV12-3 or TRBV12-4 and TRBJ2-5; a possible D gene is TRBD2 (6 bases). Trimming took off 2 bases at V and 1 base at J, with 8 bases between the two ends. This CDR3 is built from 14 residues. CDR3 in DNA: TGTGCCAGCAGTTTATCGGGGGTCCAAGAGACCCAGTACTTC. It is translated as CASSLSGVQETQYF.

V usage is TRBV15 and J usage is TRBJ2-3; D is ambiguous. Germline assignment: CDR1 LNHNV and CDR2 YYDKDF (reference sequence). Trimming removed 3 bases at V and 2 bases at J, with 9 bases between. The CDR3 is 14 residues long. The CDR3 loop is CATSSIRPTDTQYF. As DNA, the CDR3 is TGTGCCACCAGCAGCATCAGGCCCACAGATACGCAGTATTTT.

V is TRBV20-1 and J is TRBJ1-4; no clear D gene. Looked up from germline, CDR1 is DFQATT and CDR2 is SNEGSKA (reference sequence). The CDR3 has 15 residues. The CDR3 loop reads CSAGRGMDGDEKLFF. CDR3 bases: TGCAGCGCTGGACGAGGAATGGACGGGGATGAAAAACTGTTTTTT.

The chain links TRBV6-6 to TRBJ1-1, with 8 bases lining up with TRBD1. The length of the CDR3 is 15 residues. The J segment lost 2 bases and the V segment lost 0 bases, leaving 2 bases of the junction unmatched. Germline CDR1 is MNHNY and CDR2 is SVGAGI (reference sequence). As DNA, the CDR3 is TGTGCCAGCAGTTACTCAGGACAGGGAAACACTGAAGCTTTCTTT. This gives the protein CASSYSGQGNTEAFF.